These 27 T cell receptor beta chains came from one sample sequenced in a study of blood T cell repertoires in COVID-19. Profiling relied on immunoSEQ multiplex PCR, and the TCRdb table lists in-frame clones only, not all of them. The sample lists approximately 290,000 clones, roughly 90% seen once, with approximately 2% in the top ten. Sequencing used peripheral blood. These receptors were collected from a man younger than 35 with active or convalescent COVID-19.

The V and J genes are TRBV7-2 and TRBJ1-5, with D possibly matching TRBD1 (5 bases). In germline, CDR1 is SGHTA, CDR2 FQGNSA. This CDR3 has 15 amino acids. The V end was cut by 2 bases, the J end by 2 bases, with 10 bases between. CDR3 sequence: CASSLRWGGNQPQHF. The CDR3 bases are TGTGCCAGCAGCTTAAGATGGGGGGGCAATCAGCCCCAGCATTTT.

V gene TRBV18 combines with J gene TRBJ1-4; perhaps TRBD1 as D (6 bases). V was trimmed by 6 bases and J by 0 bases, leaving 11 bases between them. CDR1 and CDR2 (germline): KGHSH, LQKENI. This CDR3 spans 15 amino acids. The CDR3 sequence is CASSGTYATNEKLFF. As DNA, the CDR3 is TGTGCCAGCTCCGGGACATACGCAACTAATGAAAAACTGTTTTTT.

This clone was recorded a few times. This rearrangement joins TRBV3-1 (or the pseudogene TRBV3-2) to TRBJ2-7; 12 positions agree with TRBD1. Germline V lookup: CDR1 LGHDT, CDR2 YNNKEL (reference sequence). The CDR3 spans 15 residues. Losses at the gene ends were 5 bases for V and 5 bases for J; bases not matched to a gene: 7. In nucleotides, the CDR3 is TGTGCCAGCAGCGCCCGGGACAGGGGGCTCCACGAGCAGTACTTC. It is translated as CASSARDRGLHEQYF.

This clone was detected a few times. V is TRBV20-1 and J is TRBJ2-7; D remains ambiguous. V was clipped by 6 bases and J by 5 bases, with 11 bases between them. CDR1 and CDR2 from the germline V gene are DFQATT and SNEGSKA (reference sequence). This CDR3 is built from 11 residues. This CDR3 reads CSAEAFNEQYF. CDR3 DNA: TGCAGTGCCGAAGCCTTTAACGAGCAGTACTTC.

The genes are TRBV2 and TRBJ1-1; possibly TRBD1 for D (5 bases). The V and J ends lost 4 bases and 5 bases respectively, with 23 bases between them. Germline assignment: CDR1 SNHLY and CDR2 FYNNEI. The CDR3 covers 17 residues. The CDR3 region has the DNA TGTGCCAGCAGTGGGCCCCCCGGGACTCAAAGAGGGACTGAAGCTTTCTTT. Encoded protein: CASSGPPGTQRGTEAFF.

The rearrangement links TRBV12-3 or TRBV12-4 to TRBJ2-5; D not certain. Trimming shortened V by 2 bases and J by 5 bases, and 9 bases separated the two germline ends. The CDR3 covers 13 residues. CDR3 residues: CASSLISWETQYF. CDR3 DNA sequence: TGTGCCAGCAGTTTAATTAGTTGGGAGACCCAGTACTTC.

The chain carries TRBV4-1 and TRBJ2-1; 10 bases map to TRBD2. Losses at the gene ends were 3 bases for V and 0 bases for J; bases not matched to a gene: 14. Germline V gene data show CDR1 as MGHRA and CDR2 as YSYEKL. The CDR3 length is 20 residues. For the CDR3, the DNA is TGCGCCAGCAGCCAGGAAGGGCTAGCGGGAGACATCAGCTCCTACAATGAGCAGTTCTTC. This gives the protein CASSQEGLAGDISSYNEQFF.

The genes are TRBV28 and TRBJ2-7; 7 nucleotides line up with TRBD1. Germline V gives CDR1 MDHEN, CDR2 SYDVKM. This CDR3 has 14 amino acids. With 2 bases clipped from V and 5 bases from J, the junction kept 6 bases outside the gene matches. CDR3 nucleotides: TGTGCCAGCAGTTTAAAAAGGGGGCGGAACGAGCAGTACTTC. Its translation is CASSLKRGRNEQYF.

This clone has a handful of counts. The J gene is TRBJ2-1, the V gene TRBV9; D might be TRBD1 (6 bases). Between the trimmed V and J ends, which lost 3 bases and 4 bases, there was a span of 11 bases. In germline, CDR1 is SGDLS, CDR2 YYNGEE. The CDR3 covers 14 residues. The CDR3 DNA reads as TGTGCCAGCAGCGCCCGACAGGATTACAATGAGCAGTTCTTC. Translating gives CASSARQDYNEQFF.

J is TRBJ2-7 and V is TRBV4-3; D may be TRBD1 (5 bases). V dropped 0 bases and J dropped 4 bases, with 13 bases sitting between them. CDR1 and CDR2 (germline): LGHNA, YSLEER. The CDR3 spans 15 residues. This CDR3 reads CASSQDTQGWYEQYF. The CDR3 DNA sequence: TGCGCCAGCAGCCAAGATACCCAGGGATGGTACGAGCAGTACTTC.

The CDR3 DNA reads TGTGCCAGCAGTCCCCTATTTAGCGGCACCGGGGAGCTGTTTTTT. Amino acids: CASSPLFSGTGELFF. The chain uses TRBV6-5 and TRBJ2-2; perhaps TRBD2 as D (6 bases). V lost 5 bases to trimming and J lost 4 bases, with 14 bases between them. In germline, CDR1 is MNHEY, CDR2 SVGAGI. The CDR3 is 15 residues long.

The chain recombines TRBV24-1 with TRBJ2-1; D might be TRBD1 (5 bases). Germline CDR1 KGHDR, CDR2 SFDVKD. The CDR3 has 15 residues. V was trimmed by 3 bases and J by 8 bases, leaving 16 bases between them. The DNA for the CDR3 is TGTGCCACCAGTGATCCGCTAGGGGTTATGGATGAGCAGTTCTTC. Amino acid sequence: CATSDPLGVMDEQFF.

The V and J genes are TRBV6-5 and TRBJ2-5; D is possibly TRBD2 (6 bases). Germline CDR1 is MNHEY and CDR2 is SVGAGI. There are 13 residues in the CDR3. V was trimmed by 6 bases and J by 4 bases, leaving 12 bases between them. CDR3 in DNA: TGTGCCAGCAGACGGGACTCGCGAGAGACCCAGTACTTC. Its protein is CASRRDSRETQYF.

This clone was counted once. CDR3 protein: CASSLSRNTDTQYF. In nucleotides, the CDR3 is TGTGCCAGCAGTCTTTCCAGAAATACAGATACGCAGTATTTT. The genes are TRBV27 and TRBJ2-3; D not resolved. Trimming took 5 bases from V and 3 from J, leaving 12 bases between them. CDR3 length: 14 residues. In germline, CDR1 is MNHEY, CDR2 SMNVEV (reference sequence).

The gene calls are TRBV6-6 and TRBJ2-7; possibly TRBD1 for D (6 bases). Trimming took off 5 bases at V and 6 bases at J, with 20 bases between the two ends. Germline V lookup: CDR1 MNHNY, CDR2 SVGAGI (reference sequence). This CDR3 contains 15 residues. CDR3 residues: CASSPPGQIGGEQYF. In DNA form, the CDR3 reads TGTGCCAGCAGTCCGCCAGGACAGATTGGGGGCGAGCAGTACTTC.

The rearrangement joins TRBV27 to TRBJ1-1; the match to TRBD1 covers 7 bases. The CDR3 consists of 13 residues. The V segment lost 3 bases and the J segment 7 bases; nucleotides outside the gene matches: 5. CDR1 is MNHEY, CDR2 SMNVEV, per germline (reference sequence). CDR3 in amino acids: CASSFIRQGEAFF. The CDR3 nucleotides read TGTGCCAGCAGTTTTATTCGACAGGGTGAAGCTTTCTTT.

The chain links TRBV27 to TRBJ2-1; no definite D call. The germline V and J ends were trimmed by 1 base and 4 bases, with 8 bases remaining between them. The CDR3 length is 14 residues. Germline V CDR1 and CDR2: MNHEY, SMNVEV (reference sequence). This chain's CDR3 is CASSLLTSYNEQFF. CDR3 DNA: TGTGCCAGCAGTTTATTGACTTCGTACAATGAGCAGTTCTTC.

The chain couples TRBV5-1 to TRBJ2-2, with D maybe TRBD2 (5 bases). This CDR3 contains 13 residues. Germline assignment: CDR1 SGHRS and CDR2 YFSETQ. The V and J ends lost 1 base and 8 bases respectively, with 9 bases between them. The CDR3 sequence: CASSLRGPGELFF. For the CDR3, the DNA is TGCGCCAGCAGCTTGAGAGGGCCAGGGGAGCTGTTTTTT.

The chain couples TRBV4-1 to TRBJ2-7; 12 nucleotides line up with TRBD1. Germline CDR1 is MGHRA and CDR2 is YSYEKL. V shed 0 bases, J shed 5 bases, and the junction held 11 bases outside the gene matches. This CDR3 is built from 18 residues. The CDR3 DNA sequence: TGCGCCAGCAGCCAAGATTTAGGAGGGACAGGGGGCCGCGACGAGCAGTACTTC. This sequence encodes CASSQDLGGTGGRDEQYF.

The genes are TRBV19 and TRBJ2-3; no clear D. CDR3 length: 14 amino acids. Germline V gene data show CDR1 as LNHDA and CDR2 as SQIVND (reference sequence). Trimming took off 2 bases at V and 1 base at J, with 7 bases between the two ends. CDR3 protein: CASSISGGTDTQYF. In DNA form, the CDR3 reads TGTGCCAGTAGTATATCAGGTGGCACAGATACGCAGTATTTT.

V usage is TRBV9 and J usage is TRBJ1-5; the D is unclear. Germline V gene data show CDR1 as SGDLS and CDR2 as YYNGEE. The CDR3 covers 14 residues. V lost 0 bases and J lost 5, with 9 bases in between. DNA for the CDR3: TGTGCCAGCAGCGTAGGTCCCCTCTATCAGCCCCAGCATTTT. Amino acids: CASSVGPLYQPQHF.

The chain recombines TRBV7-2 with TRBJ2-5; possibly TRBD2 for D (5 bases). This CDR3 spans 13 amino acids. The germline gives CDR1 SGHTA, CDR2 FQGNSA. Trimming shortened V by 5 bases and J by 1 base, and 8 bases separated the two germline ends. The CDR3 DNA reads TGTGCCAGCAGCCCAGGACTCCAAGAGACCCAGTACTTC. Protein sequence: CASSPGLQETQYF.

The rearrangement joins TRBV7-6 to TRBJ2-7; TRBD2 matches at 7 bases. The length of the CDR3 is 16 residues. Germline loops: CDR1 SGHVS, CDR2 FNYEAQ. Unmatched junction bases numbered 11, after V lost 5 bases and J lost 1 base. The DNA of the CDR3 is TGTGCCAGCAGCCCAGTGGGAGGGAGAGTTTCCTACGAGCAGTACTTC. Protein product: CASSPVGGRVSYEQYF.

The genes are TRBV10-3 and TRBJ2-3, with a tentative D call TRBD1 (6 bases). CDR1 and CDR2 (germline): ENHRY, SYGVKD. The CDR3 contains 17 residues. Between the trimmed V and J ends, which lost 0 bases and 2 bases, there was a span of 15 bases. CDR3 protein: CAISESNPGVFTDTQYF. The CDR3 nucleotides read TGTGCCATCAGTGAGTCGAACCCAGGGGTCTTCACAGATACGCAGTATTTT.

The chain employs TRBV3-1 (or the pseudogene TRBV3-2) and TRBJ2-7, with TRBD1 as a possible D gene (6 bases). This CDR3 has 17 amino acids. The germline V gene encodes CDR1 LGHDT and CDR2 YNNKEL (reference sequence). V was clipped by 0 bases and J by 0 bases, with 15 bases between them. CDR3 in amino acids: CASSQDKGGPSSYEQYF. In DNA form, the CDR3 reads TGTGCCAGCAGCCAAGACAAAGGGGGACCGAGCTCCTACGAGCAGTACTTC.

The V call is TRBV9, the J call TRBJ2-6; D is unresolved. Trimming shortened V by 4 bases and J by 0 bases, and 8 bases separated the two germline ends. This CDR3 spans 15 amino acids. The germline gives CDR1 SGDLS, CDR2 YYNGEE. The CDR3 DNA follows: TGTGCCAGCAGCCCTCAACTCTCTGGGGCCAACGTCCTGACTTTC. Its protein product is CASSPQLSGANVLTF.

The chain recombines TRBV6-6 with TRBJ1-4; D call uncertain. Germline-derived CDR1 and CDR2 are MNHNY and SVGAGI (reference sequence). V was clipped by 4 bases and J by 8 bases, with 8 bases between them. The CDR3 has 12 amino acids. CDR3 coding DNA: TGTGCCAGCAGTTCCCAACGGGAAAAACTGTTTTTT. As protein: CASSSQREKLFF.